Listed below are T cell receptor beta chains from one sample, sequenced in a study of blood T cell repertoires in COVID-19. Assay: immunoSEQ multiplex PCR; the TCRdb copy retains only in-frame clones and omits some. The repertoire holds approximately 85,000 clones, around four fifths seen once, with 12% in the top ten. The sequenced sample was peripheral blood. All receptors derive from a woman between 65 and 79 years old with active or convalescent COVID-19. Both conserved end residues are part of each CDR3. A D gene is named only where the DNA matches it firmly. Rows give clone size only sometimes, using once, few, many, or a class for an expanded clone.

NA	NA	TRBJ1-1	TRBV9	CASSVRSGGNTEAFF	TGTGCCAGCAGCGTCCGTTCAGGAGGGAACACTGAAGCTTTCTTT
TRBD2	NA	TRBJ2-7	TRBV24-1	CATSDLGLAPAGTYEQYF	TGTGCCACCAGTGATTTAGGACTAGCGCCCGCTGGGACCTACGAGCAGTACTTC
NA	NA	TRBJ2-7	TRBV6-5	CASTYSDTNPYEQYF	TGTGCCAGCACCTACTCCGACACCAATCCCTACGAGCAGTACTTC
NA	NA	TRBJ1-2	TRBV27	CASSLRATGWYGYTF	TGTGCCAGCAGTTTAAGAGCCACGGGATGGTATGGCTACACCTTC
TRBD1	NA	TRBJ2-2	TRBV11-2	CASSLTTGGNTGELFF	TGTGCCAGCAGCTTAACGACAGGGGGGAACACCGGGGAGCTGTTTTTT
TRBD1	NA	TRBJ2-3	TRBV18	CASSPLPGQGYIDTQYF	TGTGCCAGCTCACCTCTACCGGGACAGGGGTACATAGATACGCAGTATTTT
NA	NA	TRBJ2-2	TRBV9	CASSHRVTGELFF	TGTGCCAGCAGCCACAGGGTCACCGGGGAGCTGTTTTTT
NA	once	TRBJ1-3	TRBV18	CASSPPGSGNTIYF	TGTGCCAGCTCACCGCCAGGTTCAGGAAACACCATATATTTT
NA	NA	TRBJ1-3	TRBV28	CATRGAGLSGNTIYF	TGTGCCACGCGGGGGGCAGGCCTATCTGGAAACACCATATATTTT
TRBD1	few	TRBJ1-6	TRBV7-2	CASSLDRAGGSPLHF	TGTGCCAGCAGCCTGGACAGGGCCGGAGGATCACCCCTCCACTTT
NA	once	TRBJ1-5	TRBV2	CASSSNREYQPQHF	TGTGCCAGCAGTTCGAACAGGGAATATCAGCCCCAGCATTTT
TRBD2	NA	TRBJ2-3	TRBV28	CASSSPGGNGPGRSLRDTQYF	TGTGCCAGCAGTTCCCCCGGGGGGAACGGGCCAGGAAGGTCTCTCCGAGATACGCAGTATTTT
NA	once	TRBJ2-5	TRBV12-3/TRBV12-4	CASRAEETQYF	TGTGCCAGCAGGGCCGAAGAGACCCAGTACTTC
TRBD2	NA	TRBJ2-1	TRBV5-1	CASKAGTSDLNEQFF	TGCGCCAGCAAGGCGGGGACTAGCGATTTGAATGAGCAGTTCTTC
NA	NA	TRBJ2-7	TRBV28	CASSFPKGTYEQYF	TGTGCCAGCAGTTTCCCCAAGGGGACCTACGAGCAGTACTTC
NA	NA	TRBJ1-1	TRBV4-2	CASSQAMDVGVGAGTEAFF	TGTGCCAGCAGCCAAGCCATGGATGTTGGAGTTGGGGCGGGGACTGAAGCTTTCTTT
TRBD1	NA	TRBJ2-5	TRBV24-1	CATSDSWTGETQYF	TGTGCCACCAGTGATTCATGGACAGGGGAGACCCAGTACTTC